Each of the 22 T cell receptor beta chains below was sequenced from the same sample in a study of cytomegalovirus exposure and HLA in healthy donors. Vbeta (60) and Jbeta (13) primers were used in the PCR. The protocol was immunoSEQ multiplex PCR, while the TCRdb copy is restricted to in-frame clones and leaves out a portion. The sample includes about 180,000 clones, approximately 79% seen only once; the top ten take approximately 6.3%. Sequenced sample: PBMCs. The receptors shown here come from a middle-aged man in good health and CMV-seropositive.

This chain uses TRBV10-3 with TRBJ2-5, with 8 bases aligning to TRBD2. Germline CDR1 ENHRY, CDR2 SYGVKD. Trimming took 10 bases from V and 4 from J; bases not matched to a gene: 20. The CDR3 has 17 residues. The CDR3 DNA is TGTGCCACCCTACTACCCCGCCAAAGCGGGAGTGGAGAGACCCAGTACTTC. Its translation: CATLLPRQSGSGETQYF.

In DNA, the CDR3 is TGTGCCATCAGTGAAGCAGGGTCCTACGAGCAGTACTTC. Its translation is CAISEAGSYEQYF. The chain joins TRBV10-3 to TRBJ2-7, with a weak D call TRBD1 (5 bases). V lost 3 bases to trimming and J lost 1 base, with 7 bases between them. CDR1 and CDR2 (germline): ENHRY, SYGVKD. CDR3 length equals 13 residues.

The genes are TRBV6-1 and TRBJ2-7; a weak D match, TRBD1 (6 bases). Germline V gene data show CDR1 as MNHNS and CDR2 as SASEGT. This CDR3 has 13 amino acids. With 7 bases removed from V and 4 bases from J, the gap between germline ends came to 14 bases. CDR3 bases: TGTGCCAGCAAACCGGGACAAGGATACGAGCAGTACTTC. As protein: CASKPGQGYEQYF.

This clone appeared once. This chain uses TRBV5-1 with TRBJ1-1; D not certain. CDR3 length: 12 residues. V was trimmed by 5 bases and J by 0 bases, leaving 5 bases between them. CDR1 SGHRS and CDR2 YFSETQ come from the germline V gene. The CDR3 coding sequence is TGCGCCAGCAGAGGAGTGAACACTGAAGCTTTCTTT. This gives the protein CASRGVNTEAFF.

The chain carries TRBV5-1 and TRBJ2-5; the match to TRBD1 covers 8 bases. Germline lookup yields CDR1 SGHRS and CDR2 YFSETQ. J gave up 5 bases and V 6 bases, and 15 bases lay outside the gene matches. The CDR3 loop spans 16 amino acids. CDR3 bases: TGCGCCAGCACGACCACCGCGACAGGGGTCGGGGAGACCCAGTACTTC. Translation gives CASTTTATGVGETQYF.

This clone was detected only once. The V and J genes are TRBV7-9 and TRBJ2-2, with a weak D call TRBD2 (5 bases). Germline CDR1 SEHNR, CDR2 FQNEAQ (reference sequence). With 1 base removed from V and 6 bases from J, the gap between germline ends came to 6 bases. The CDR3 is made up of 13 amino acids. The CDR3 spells CASSLEEAGELFF. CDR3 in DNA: TGTGCCAGCAGCTTAGAGGAGGCCGGGGAGCTGTTTTTT.

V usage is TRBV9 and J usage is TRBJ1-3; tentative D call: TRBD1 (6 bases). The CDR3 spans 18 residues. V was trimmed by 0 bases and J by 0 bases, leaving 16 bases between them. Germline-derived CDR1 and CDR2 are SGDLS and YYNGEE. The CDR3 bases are TGTGCCAGCAGCGTAGGGGGGGGGCAGGGAGCCTCTGGAAACACCATATATTTT. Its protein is CASSVGGGQGASGNTIYF.

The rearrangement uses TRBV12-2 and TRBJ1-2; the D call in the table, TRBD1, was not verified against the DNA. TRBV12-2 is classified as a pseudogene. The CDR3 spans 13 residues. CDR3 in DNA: TGTGCAAGTCGCTTAGTACATTCAGGTGGCTACACCTTC. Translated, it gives CASRLVHSGGYTF.

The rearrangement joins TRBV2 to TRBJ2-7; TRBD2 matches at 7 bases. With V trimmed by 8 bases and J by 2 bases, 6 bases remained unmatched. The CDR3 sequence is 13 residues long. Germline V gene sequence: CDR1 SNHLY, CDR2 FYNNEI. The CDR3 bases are TGTGCCAGCCCCCGACTAGCCCCCTACGAGCAGTACTTC. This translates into CASPRLAPYEQYF. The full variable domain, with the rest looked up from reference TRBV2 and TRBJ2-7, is EPEVTQTPSHQVTQMGQEVILRCVPISNHLYFYWYRQILGQKVEFLVSFYNNEISEKSEIFDDQFSVERPDGSNFTLKIRSTKLEDSAMYFCASPRLAPYEQYFGPGTRLTVT.

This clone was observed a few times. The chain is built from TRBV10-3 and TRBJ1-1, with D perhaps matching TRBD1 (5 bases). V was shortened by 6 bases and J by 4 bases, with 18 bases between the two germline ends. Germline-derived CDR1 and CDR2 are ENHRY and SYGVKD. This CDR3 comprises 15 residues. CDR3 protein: CAIRLTSTDTTEAFF. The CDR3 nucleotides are TGTGCCATCAGACTAACTTCGACAGACACCACTGAAGCTTTCTTT.

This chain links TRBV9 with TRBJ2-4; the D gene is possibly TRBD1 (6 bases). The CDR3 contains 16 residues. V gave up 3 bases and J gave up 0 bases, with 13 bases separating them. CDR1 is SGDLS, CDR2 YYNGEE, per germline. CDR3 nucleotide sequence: TGTGCCAGCAGCGCCGGGACAACTCTAGCCAAAAACATTCAGTACTTC. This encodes CASSAGTTLAKNIQYF.

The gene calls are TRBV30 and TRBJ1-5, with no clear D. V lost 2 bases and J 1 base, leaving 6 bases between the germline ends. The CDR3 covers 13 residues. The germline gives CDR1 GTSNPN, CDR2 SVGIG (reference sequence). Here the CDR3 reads CAWSLESNQPQHF. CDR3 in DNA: TGTGCCTGGAGTTTAGAAAGCAATCAGCCCCAGCATTTT.

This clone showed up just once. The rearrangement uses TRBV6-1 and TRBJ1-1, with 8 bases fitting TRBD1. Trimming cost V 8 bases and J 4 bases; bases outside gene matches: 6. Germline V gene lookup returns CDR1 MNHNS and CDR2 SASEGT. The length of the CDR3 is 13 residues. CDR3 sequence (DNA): TGTGCCAGCTCACTGGACAGGGTCACTGAAGCTTTCTTT. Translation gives CASSLDRVTEAFF.

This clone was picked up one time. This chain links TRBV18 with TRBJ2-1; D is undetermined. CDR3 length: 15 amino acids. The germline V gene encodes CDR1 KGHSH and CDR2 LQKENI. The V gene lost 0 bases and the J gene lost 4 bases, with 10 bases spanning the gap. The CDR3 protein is CASSPPSAAYNEQFF. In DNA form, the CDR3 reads TGTGCCAGCTCACCACCGTCCGCGGCTTACAATGAGCAGTTCTTC. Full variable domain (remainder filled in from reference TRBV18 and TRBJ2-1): NAGVMQNPRHLVRRRGQEARLRCSPMKGHSHVYWYRQLPEEGLKFMVYLQKENIIDESGMPKERFSAEFPKEGPSILRIQQVVRGDSAAYFCASSPPSAAYNEQFFGPGTRLTVL.

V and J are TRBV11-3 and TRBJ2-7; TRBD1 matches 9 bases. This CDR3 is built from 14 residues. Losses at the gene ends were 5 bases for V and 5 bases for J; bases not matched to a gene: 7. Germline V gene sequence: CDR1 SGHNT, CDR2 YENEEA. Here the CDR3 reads CASSTQGAIDEQYF. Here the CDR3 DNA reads TGTGCCAGCAGCACACAGGGGGCTATCGACGAGCAGTACTTC.

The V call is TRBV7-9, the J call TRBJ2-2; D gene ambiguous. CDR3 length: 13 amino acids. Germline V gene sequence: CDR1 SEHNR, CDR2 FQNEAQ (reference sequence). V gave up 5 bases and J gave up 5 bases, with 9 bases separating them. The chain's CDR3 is CASSLTITGELFF. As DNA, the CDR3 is TGTGCCAGCAGCCTCACTATTACCGGGGAGCTGTTTTTT.

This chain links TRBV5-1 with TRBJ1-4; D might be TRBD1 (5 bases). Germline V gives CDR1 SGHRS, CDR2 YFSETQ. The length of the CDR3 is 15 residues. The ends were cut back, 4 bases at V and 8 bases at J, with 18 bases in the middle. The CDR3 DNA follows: TGCGCCAGCAGCCGGGAGGGGTCAAGAATGGAAAAACTGTTTTTT. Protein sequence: CASSREGSRMEKLFF.

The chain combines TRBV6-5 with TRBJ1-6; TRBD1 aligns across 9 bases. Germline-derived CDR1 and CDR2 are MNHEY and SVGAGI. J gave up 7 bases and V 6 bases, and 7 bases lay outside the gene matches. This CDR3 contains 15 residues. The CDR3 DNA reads TGTGCCAGCAGACCGCCGGGACAGGGAAATTCACCCCTCCACTTT. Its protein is CASRPPGQGNSPLHF.

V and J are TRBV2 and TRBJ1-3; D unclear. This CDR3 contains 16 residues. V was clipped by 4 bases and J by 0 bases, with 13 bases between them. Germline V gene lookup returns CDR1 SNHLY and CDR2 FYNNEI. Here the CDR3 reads CASSVRGSGSGNTIYF. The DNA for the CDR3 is TGTGCCAGCAGTGTTAGAGGGTCCGGCTCTGGAAACACCATATATTTT.

The CDR3 loop is CAWNPSPSTDTQYF. The CDR3 bases are TGTGCCTGGAATCCTAGCCCTAGCACAGATACGCAGTATTTT. This sequence joins TRBV30 and TRBJ2-3, with D possibly matching TRBD2 (5 bases). CDR3 length: 14 residues. V gave up 4 bases and J gave up 0 bases, with 11 bases separating them. The germline gives CDR1 GTSNPN, CDR2 SVGIG (reference sequence).

The CDR3, as DNA: TGTGCCAGCGCATCCAGGCAAAACACCGGGGAGCTGTTTTTT. It codes for CASASRQNTGELFF. The J gene is TRBJ2-2, the V gene TRBV19; no reliable D call. Trimming removed 9 bases at V and 2 bases at J, with 13 bases between. The CDR3 length is 14 residues. The V gene's germline CDR1 is LNHDA and CDR2 SQIVND (reference sequence). Together with reference TRBV19 and TRBJ2-2, the CDR3 gives the full variable domain: DGGITQSPKYLFRKEGQNVTLSCEQNLNHDAMYWYRQDPGQGLRLIYYSQIVNDFQKGDIAEGYSVSREKKESFPLTVTSAQKNPTAFYLCASASRQNTGELFFGEGSRLTVL.

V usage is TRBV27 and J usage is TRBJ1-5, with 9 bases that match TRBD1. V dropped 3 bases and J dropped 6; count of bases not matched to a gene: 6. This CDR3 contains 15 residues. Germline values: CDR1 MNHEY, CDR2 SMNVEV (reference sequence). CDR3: CASSLGTGMGQPQHF. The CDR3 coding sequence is TGTGCCAGCAGTTTGGGGACAGGGATGGGTCAGCCCCAGCATTTT.